The 6 T cell receptor beta chains given below trace back to one sample, sequenced in a study of CD8+ T cells in alopecia areata. RNA, once extracted, was reverse transcribed into cDNA for use as the sequencing template. Clones were sequenced by immunoSEQ multiplex PCR, and TCRdb holds only the in-frame ones, with some missing. The table has about 210,000 clones, 66% seen once. Treatment: oral pan-JAK inhibitor, 5-10 mg twice daily. This specimen consisted of CD4+ T cells sorted from blood, obtained at approximately week 42, from a patient treated with tofacitinib. The receptors stem from a human donor with alopecia areata.

The V and J genes are TRBV5-1 and TRBJ2-2; D call uncertain. This CDR3 has 14 amino acids. V was cut by 4 bases and J by 4 bases, with 11 bases left in between. Germline V gene lookup returns CDR1 SGHRS and CDR2 YFSETQ. The CDR3 sequence is CASSESSATGELFF. The CDR3 coding sequence is TGCGCCAGCAGCGAGTCCAGCGCCACCGGGGAGCTGTTTTTT.

This chain links TRBV5-1 with TRBJ2-2, with a tentative D call TRBD2 (6 bases). The germline V and J ends were trimmed by 4 bases and 7 bases, with 17 bases remaining between them. CDR3 length equals 15 residues. CDR1 is SGHRS and CDR2 is YFSETQ in the germline V gene. CDR3 in DNA: TGCGCCAGCAGCGCGGGGTCCCCCACTGGCGGGGAGCTGTTTTTT. Residues: CASSAGSPTGGELFF.

The chain couples TRBV11-2 to TRBJ2-4; weak D call: TRBD1 (5 bases). The length of the CDR3 is 17 residues. V shed 2 bases and J shed 0 bases, with 14 bases lying between them. Germline CDR1 is SGHAT and CDR2 is FQNNGV. This CDR3 reads CASSLSSGILAKNIQYF. In DNA form, the CDR3 reads TGTGCCAGCAGCTTATCTTCAGGGATCCTAGCCAAAAACATTCAGTACTTC.

Remarks on this clone: Other DNA sequences in the same sample also yield this CDR3. This sequence joins TRBV29-1 and TRBJ1-1, with TRBD1 matching 7 bases. Looked up from germline, CDR1 is SQVTM and CDR2 is ANQGSEA. This CDR3 spans 13 amino acids. V gave up 3 bases and J gave up 0 bases; unmatched junction bases: 1. Written as DNA, the CDR3 is TGCAGCGTTGAGGGACAGATGAACACTGAAGCTTTCTTT. Translation: CSVEGQMNTEAFF.

With regard to this clone: Other DNA sequences in the same sample also yield this CDR3. The J gene is TRBJ2-3, the V gene TRBV5-1; no clear D. CDR1 and CDR2 (germline): SGHRS, YFSETQ. With 2 bases removed from V and 3 bases from J, the gap between germline ends came to 4 bases. The CDR3 spans 12 residues. CDR3 nucleotide sequence: TGCGCCAGCAGCTTAAATACAGATACGCAGTATTTT. Protein product: CASSLNTDTQYF.

V and J are TRBV27 and TRBJ2-1, with 9 bases that match TRBD2. The V segment lost 1 base and the J segment 1 base; nucleotides outside the gene matches: 2. CDR1 is MNHEY and CDR2 is SMNVEV in the germline V gene (reference sequence). This CDR3 spans 16 amino acids. CDR3 loop: CASSLWGLASYNEQFF. In DNA form, the CDR3 reads TGTGCCAGCAGTTTATGGGGACTAGCATCCTACAATGAGCAGTTCTTC.